This T cell receptor (beta chain) was captured by sequencing in a study of beta chain features in type 1 diabetes. Expressed TCRB transcripts were sequenced after all isolated RNA was converted to cDNA. TCRdb's copy holds only in-frame clones and misses some; the assay was immunoSEQ multiplex PCR. The sample contains under 450,000 clones, roughly 16% of which appear only once. There are a few counts of this clone. The receptor was isolated from a woman younger than 35 in good health. Input material: naive CD4+ T cells from blood.

The CDR3 DNA reads as TGTGCCAGTACGAGGACTAGCGGGAGTTATGGAGAGACCCAGTACTTC. Translation: CASTRTSGSYGETQYF. The chain employs TRBV19 and TRBJ2-5, with 13 bases identical to TRBD2. Germline lookup yields CDR1 LNHDA and CDR2 SQIVND (reference sequence). Unmatched junction bases numbered 9, after V lost 7 bases and J lost 4 bases. The CDR3 spans 16 residues.